This T cell receptor beta chain was documented in a study of T-cell reconstitution after alpha-beta-depleted transplantation in children (TCRdb year 2016). As for the study more broadly: T-cell immune reconstitution after TCRalphabeta/CD19-depleted allogeneic hematopoietic cell transplantation in children was quantitatively tracked in the study by means of TCR repertoire profiling. Summary of the overall study and its limitations: The frequencies of hyperexpanded clones fell over the following months, and after one year, T-cell counts and TCRbeta diversity were mostly attributed to newly produced T cells. About two months after transplant, the apparently early recovery of alphabetaT-cell counts reportedly depended on just several hundred clones that had expanded rapidly and came from non-depleted graft cells. The high TCRbeta diversity at day 60 in some patients was ascribed to recipient T cells and intrathymic progenitors that had survived conditioning.

The sample's treatment or condition label, decoded: allogeneic hematopoietic cell transplantation with graft depleted of TCRalphabeta T cells and CD19 B cells. The transplant recipients were children given TCRalphabeta/CD19-depleted allogeneic hematopoietic cell grafts. To prepare the library, PCR was applied. Sequencer: Illumina HiSeq 2500. TCR library preparation used molecular barcoding, with unique molecular identifiers applied to normalize quantification of the TCRbeta repertoire. Starting from the raw public reads, TCRdb applied fastp trimming at Q25, assembled clones with MiXCR and retained in-frame beta chains. Identical CDR3 proteins give one entry, which carries the most common genes and DNA. The sample contains about 78,000 distinct CDR3 sequences, about 14% of them found a single time. Of the sample, 25% to 30% falls within the top ten clones. Inclusive of the bounding cysteine and phenylalanine, the CDR3 is 14 residues long. Only the CDR3 DNA is retained, 42 bases long and in frame from the first base. For CDR1 and CDR2, the germline V gene (reference sequence) lists MNHEY and SMNVEV. The germline V and J ends show losses of 8 bases and 2 bases respectively, and no gene match explains 9 bases of the junction.

This clonotype was seen repeatedly, ten times or more. Its antigen is unknown. Base quality data are lacking; no much larger clone is found one base away. The source of this sequence is a male patient aged 2-10 years who had a stem cell transplant for acute lymphoblastic leukemia, so the T cells may come from the graft donor. The source material was PBMCs, mostly from graft donor cells, sampled 180 days after TCRalphabeta/CD19-depleted stem cell transplant. The chain joins TRBV27 to TRBJ2-7, with TRBD1 matching 7 junction bases. At the DNA level, the sequence is TGTGCCAGCTCTACCCGACAGGGCACCTACGAGCAGTACTTC. Its protein is CASSTRQGTYEQYF.